The present entry profiles one T cell receptor beta chain with its context. The data were taken from a study of cytomegalovirus exposure and HLA in healthy donors. The PCR had 60 Vbeta and 13 Jbeta primers. TCRdb keeps only in-frame clones here, not all; method: immunoSEQ multiplex PCR. This sample has 100,000 or so clones, with around 62% found just once. The clonotype originates from a man aged 30 to 39 in good health and CMV-seropositive. Sequences were obtained from PBMCs.

CDR3 residues: CASSLGQEANYGYTF. CDR3 bases: TGTGCCAGCAGCTTAGGACAGGAGGCTAACTATGGCTACACCTTC. The chain combines TRBV11-2 with TRBJ1-2; possibly TRBD1 for D (6 bases). The V and J ends lost 1 base and 0 bases respectively, with 9 bases between them. Germline loops: CDR1 SGHAT, CDR2 FQNNGV. The CDR3 covers 15 residues.